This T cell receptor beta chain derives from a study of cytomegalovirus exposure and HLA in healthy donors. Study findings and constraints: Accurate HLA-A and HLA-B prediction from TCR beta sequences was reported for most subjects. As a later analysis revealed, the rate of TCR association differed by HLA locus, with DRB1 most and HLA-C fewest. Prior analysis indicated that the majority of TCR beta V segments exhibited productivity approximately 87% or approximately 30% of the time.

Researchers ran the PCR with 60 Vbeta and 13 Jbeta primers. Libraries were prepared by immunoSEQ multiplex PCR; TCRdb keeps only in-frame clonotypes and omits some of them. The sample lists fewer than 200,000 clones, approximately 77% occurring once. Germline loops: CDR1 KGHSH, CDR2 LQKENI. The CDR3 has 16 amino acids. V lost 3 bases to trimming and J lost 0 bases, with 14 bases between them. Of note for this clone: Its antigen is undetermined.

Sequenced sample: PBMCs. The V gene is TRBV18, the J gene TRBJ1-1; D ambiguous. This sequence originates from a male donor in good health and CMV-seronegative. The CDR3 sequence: CASSPLLSNMNTEAFF. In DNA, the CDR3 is TGTGCCAGCTCACCCTTATTGTCGAACATGAACACTGAAGCTTTCTTT.